The clone carrying this T cell receptor beta chain was recorded a few times. Individual cDNA molecules each received unique molecular identifiers attached to them. Each CDR3 protein gets one entry after TCRdb re-called the 5' RACE reads with MiXCR. Among 95,000 to 100,000 distinct CDR3 sequences listed, approximately 10% were seen once. These data are taken from a study of early T cells in non-severe SARS-CoV-2 infection. Across the whole study: Sequencing targeted bulk RNA from unsorted whole blood, leaving chains unpaired.

The germline gives CDR1 SQVTM, CDR2 ANQGSEA. The CDR3 covers 12 residues. V lost 3 bases and J lost 3, with 8 bases in between. The chain couples TRBV29-1 to TRBJ1-2; D not resolved. This sequence originates from an adult who was a healthcare worker with PCR-confirmed SARS-CoV-2 infection or an uninfected control (not recorded which). Sequencing used whole blood. CDR3 bases: TGCAGCGTTGATATCCGGGACTATGGCTACACCTTC. Its protein is CSVDIRDYGYTF.